This T cell receptor (beta chain) originates from a study of response to subunit inactivated influenza vaccine. General study results and limits: The authors proposed limited new T cell recruitment per seasonal influenza vaccination.

MiXCR was run by TCRdb on the RT-PCR reads, yielding one entry per CDR3 protein. This table has 600,000 to 850,000 distinct CDR3 sequences, around 15% appearing once. The CDR3 length is 14 residues. With V trimmed by 5 bases and J by 3 bases, 0 bases remained unmatched. The germline V gene has CDR1 DFQATT and CDR2 SNEGSKA (reference sequence). This clonotype was recorded a few times. Its matching antigen is unknown. The chain has TRBV20-1 and TRBJ2-1, with TRBD2 identical over 14 bases. The sample in question was PBMCs from blood, obtained around 14 days before vaccination. This receptor was obtained from a man between 45 and 60 years old who received an inactivated influenza vaccine. The CDR3 region is CSAGLAGGYNEQFF. As DNA, the CDR3 is TGCAGTGCTGGACTAGCGGGAGGCTACAATGAGCAGTTCTTC.